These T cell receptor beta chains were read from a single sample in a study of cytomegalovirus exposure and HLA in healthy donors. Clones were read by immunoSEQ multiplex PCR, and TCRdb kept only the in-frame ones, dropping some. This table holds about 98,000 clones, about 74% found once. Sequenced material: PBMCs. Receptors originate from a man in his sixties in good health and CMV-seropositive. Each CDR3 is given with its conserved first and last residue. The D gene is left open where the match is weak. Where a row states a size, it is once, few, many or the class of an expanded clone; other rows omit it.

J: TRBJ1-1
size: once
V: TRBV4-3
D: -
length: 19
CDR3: CASSPPAGRSPDGNTEAFF
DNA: TGCGCCAGCAGCCCCCCAGCGGGGAGATCCCCAGACGGGAACACTGAAGCTTTCTTT

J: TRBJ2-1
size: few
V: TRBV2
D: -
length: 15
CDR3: CASSPTRAPANEQFF
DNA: TGTGCCAGCAGTCCTACTAGGGCCCCAGCGAATGAGCAGTTCTTC

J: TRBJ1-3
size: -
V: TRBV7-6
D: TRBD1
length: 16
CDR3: CASSPGTGIVGNTIYF
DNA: TGTGCCAGCAGCCCGGGGACAGGGATCGTTGGAAACACCATATATTTT

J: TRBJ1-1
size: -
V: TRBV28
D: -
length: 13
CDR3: CASSSPRRTEAFF
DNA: TGTGCCAGCAGTTCCCCCCGCAGGACTGAAGCTTTCTTT

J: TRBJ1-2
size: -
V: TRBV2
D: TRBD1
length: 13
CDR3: CASGGQGPYGYTF
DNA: TGTGCCAGCGGTGGACAGGGACCCTATGGCTACACCTTC

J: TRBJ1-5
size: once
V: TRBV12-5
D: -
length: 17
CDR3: CASGLTLQGYSNQPQHF
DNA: TGTGCTAGTGGTTTGACCCTTCAGGGATATAGCAATCAGCCCCAGCATTTT

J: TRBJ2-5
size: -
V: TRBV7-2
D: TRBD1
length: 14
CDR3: CASSLDRIQETQYF
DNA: TGTGCCAGCAGCTTGGACAGGATCCAAGAGACCCAGTACTTC

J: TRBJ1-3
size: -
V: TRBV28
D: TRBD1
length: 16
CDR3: CASSPSGTGSGNTIYF
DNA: TGTGCCAGCAGTCCATCCGGGACAGGGTCCGGAAACACCATATATTTT

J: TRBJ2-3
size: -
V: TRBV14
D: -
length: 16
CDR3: CASSRLGRGLTDTQYF
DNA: TGTGCCAGCAGCCGCCTAGGACGGGGACTCACAGATACGCAGTATTTT

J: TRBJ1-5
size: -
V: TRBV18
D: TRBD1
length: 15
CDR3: CASSPGTGTNQPQHF
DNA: TGTGCCAGCTCACCAGGGACAGGGACCAATCAGCCCCAGCATTTT

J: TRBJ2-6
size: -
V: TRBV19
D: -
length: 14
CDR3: CASSQQVGANVLTF
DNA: TGTGCCAGTAGTCAGCAGGTTGGGGCCAACGTCCTGACTTTC

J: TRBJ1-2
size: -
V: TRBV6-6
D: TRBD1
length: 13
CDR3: CASSPDRAYGYTF
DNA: TGTGCCAGCAGCCCGGACAGGGCCTATGGCTACACCTTC

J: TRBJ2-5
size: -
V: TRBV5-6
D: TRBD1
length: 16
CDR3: CASSQGTGAYQETQYF
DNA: TGTGCCAGCAGCCAAGGGACAGGGGCCTACCAAGAGACCCAGTACTTC

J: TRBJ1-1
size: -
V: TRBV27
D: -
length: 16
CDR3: CASSLGEGVRNTEAFF
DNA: TGTGCCAGCAGTTTAGGGGAGGGTGTACGGAACACTGAAGCTTTCTTT

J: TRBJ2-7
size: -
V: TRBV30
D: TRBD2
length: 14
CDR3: CAWSASGGTYEQYF
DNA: TGTGCCTGGAGCGCTAGCGGGGGGACATACGAGCAGTACTTC

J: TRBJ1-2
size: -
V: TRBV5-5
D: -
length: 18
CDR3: CASSSGKSRAGRDYGYTF
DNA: TGTGCCAGCAGCTCGGGAAAGTCGAGGGCGGGTAGGGACTATGGCTACACCTTC

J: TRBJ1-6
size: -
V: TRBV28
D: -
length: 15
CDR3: CASSLRHTYNSPLHF
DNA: TGTGCCAGCAGTTTGAGACACACCTATAATTCACCCCTCCACTTT

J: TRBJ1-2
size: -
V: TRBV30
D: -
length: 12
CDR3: CAWATPGTRYTF
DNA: TGTGCCTGGGCCACCCCCGGGACAAGGTACACCTTC

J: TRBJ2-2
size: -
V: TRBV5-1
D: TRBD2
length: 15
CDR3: CASSRGTSDTGELFF
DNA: TGCGCCAGCAGCAGAGGGACTAGCGACACCGGGGAGCTGTTTTTT

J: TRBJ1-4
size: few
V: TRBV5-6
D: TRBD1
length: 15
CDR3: CASKKTGVTNEKLFF
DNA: TGTGCCAGCAAAAAAACAGGGGTGACTAATGAAAAACTGTTTTTT

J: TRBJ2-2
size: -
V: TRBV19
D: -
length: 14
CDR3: CASRTFTLTGELFF
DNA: TGTGCCAGTAGAACTTTCACTCTCACCGGGGAGCTGTTTTTT

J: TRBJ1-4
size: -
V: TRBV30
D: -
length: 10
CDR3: CAGGAEKLFF
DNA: TGTGCCGGAGGTGCAGAAAAACTGTTTTTT

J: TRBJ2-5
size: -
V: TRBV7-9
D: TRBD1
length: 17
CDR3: CASSQPLETGFDETQYF
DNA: TGTGCCAGCAGCCAGCCCCTCGAGACAGGGTTTGACGAGACCCAGTACTTC

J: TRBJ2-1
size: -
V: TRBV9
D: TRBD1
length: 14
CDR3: CASSARTGGLGQFF
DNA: TGTGCCAGCAGCGCCCGGACAGGGGGCCTCGGGCAGTTCTTC

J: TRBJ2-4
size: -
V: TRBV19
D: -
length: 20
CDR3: CASSIGGSHTARIAKNIQYF
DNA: TGTGCCAGTAGTATAGGGGGCAGCCACACTGCGCGAATAGCCAAAAACATTCAGTACTTC

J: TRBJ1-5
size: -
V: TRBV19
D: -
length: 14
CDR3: CASSIAGGNQPQHF
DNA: TGTGCCAGTAGTATCGCGGGGGGCAATCAGCCCCAGCATTTT

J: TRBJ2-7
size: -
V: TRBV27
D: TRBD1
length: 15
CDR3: CASSIRQGNSYEQYF
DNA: TGTGCCAGCAGTATTCGACAGGGTAACTCCTACGAGCAGTACTTC

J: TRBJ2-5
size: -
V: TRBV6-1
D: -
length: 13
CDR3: CASSGRLQETQYF
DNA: TGTGCCAGCAGTGGACGACTCCAAGAGACCCAGTACTTC

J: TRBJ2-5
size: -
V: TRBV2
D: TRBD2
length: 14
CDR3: CASSGSGVQETQYF
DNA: TGTGCCAGCAGCGGTAGCGGGGTTCAAGAGACCCAGTACTTC

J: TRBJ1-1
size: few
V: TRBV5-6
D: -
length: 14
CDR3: CASSVKKGRGEAFF
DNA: TGTGCCAGCAGCGTTAAAAAGGGGAGGGGTGAAGCTTTCTTT

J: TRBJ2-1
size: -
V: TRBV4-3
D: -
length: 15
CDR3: CASSQGRVTYNEQFF
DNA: TGCGCCAGCAGCCAAGGGAGGGTGACCTACAATGAGCAGTTCTTC

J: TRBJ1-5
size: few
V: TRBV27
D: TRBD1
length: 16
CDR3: CASSLGTGRSNQPQHF
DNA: TGTGCCAGCAGTCTTGGGACAGGAAGAAGCAATCAGCCCCAGCATTTT

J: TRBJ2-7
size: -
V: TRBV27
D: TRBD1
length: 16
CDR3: CASRKIQGAGLFEQYF
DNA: TGTGCCAGCAGAAAGATACAGGGGGCCGGTTTATTCGAGCAGTACTTC

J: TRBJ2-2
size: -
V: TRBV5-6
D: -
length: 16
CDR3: CASSSGPQGNSGELFF
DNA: TGTGCCAGCAGCTCGGGTCCGCAGGGTAATTCCGGGGAGCTGTTTTTT

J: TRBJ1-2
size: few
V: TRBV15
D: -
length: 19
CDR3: CATSLGGGAMGGTSYGYTF
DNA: TGTGCCACCAGCCTGGGAGGTGGCGCCATGGGAGGAACGTCCTATGGCTACACCTTC

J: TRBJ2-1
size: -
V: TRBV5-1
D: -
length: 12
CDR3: CASSFEGAVQFF
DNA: TGCGCCAGCAGCTTTGAAGGGGCGGTTCAGTTCTTC

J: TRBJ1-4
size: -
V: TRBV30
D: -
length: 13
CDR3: CACRRRGNEKLFF
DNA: TGTGCCTGCCGAAGGCGCGGGAATGAAAAACTGTTTTTT

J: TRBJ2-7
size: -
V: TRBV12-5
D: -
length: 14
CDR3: CASGSGLGRDEQYF
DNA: TGTGCTAGTGGTTCGGGACTCGGGCGGGACGAGCAGTACTTC

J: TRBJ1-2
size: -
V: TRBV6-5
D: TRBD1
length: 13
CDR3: CASSRQGLGGYTF
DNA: TGTGCCAGCAGCCGACAGGGTCTCGGTGGCTACACCTTC

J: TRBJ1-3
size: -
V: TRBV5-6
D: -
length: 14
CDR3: CASSIRGSGNTIYF
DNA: TGTGCCAGCAGCATCAGGGGCTCTGGAAACACCATATATTTT

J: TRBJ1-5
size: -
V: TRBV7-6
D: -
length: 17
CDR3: CASSLTTGGLGVQPQHF
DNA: TGTGCCAGCAGCCTTACCACCGGGGGTCTGGGTGTTCAGCCCCAGCATTTT

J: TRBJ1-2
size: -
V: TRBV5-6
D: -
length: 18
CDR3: CASSSQTGSNSQDYGYTF
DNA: TGTGCCAGCAGCTCACAAACAGGGTCGAATTCTCAAGACTATGGCTACACCTTC

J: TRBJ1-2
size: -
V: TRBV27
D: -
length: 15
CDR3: CASSPRTPRHYGYTF
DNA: TGTGCCAGCAGTCCCCGGACACCTAGACACTATGGCTACACCTTC